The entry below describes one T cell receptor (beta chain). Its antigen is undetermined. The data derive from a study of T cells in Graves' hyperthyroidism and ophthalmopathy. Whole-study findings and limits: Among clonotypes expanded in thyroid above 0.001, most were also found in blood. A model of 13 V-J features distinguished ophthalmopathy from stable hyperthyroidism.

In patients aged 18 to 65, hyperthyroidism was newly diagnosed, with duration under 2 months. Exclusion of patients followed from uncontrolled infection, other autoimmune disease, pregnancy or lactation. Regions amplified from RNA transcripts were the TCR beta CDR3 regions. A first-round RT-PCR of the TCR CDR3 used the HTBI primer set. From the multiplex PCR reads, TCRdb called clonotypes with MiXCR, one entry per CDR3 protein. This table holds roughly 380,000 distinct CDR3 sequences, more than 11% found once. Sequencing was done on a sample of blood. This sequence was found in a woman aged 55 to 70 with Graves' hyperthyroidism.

The CDR3 loop reads CSAQQGRGTEAFF. The CDR3 DNA follows: TGCAGCGCCCAACAGGGGCGGGGGACTGAAGCTTTCTTT. The chain has TRBV29-1 and TRBJ1-1; 7 positions match TRBD1. The length of the CDR3 is 13 residues. The germline V gene has CDR1 SQVTM and CDR2 ANQGSEA. The V and J ends lost 7 bases and 5 bases, in that order; junction bases with no gene match: 10. The full variable domain, rest sourced from reference TRBV29-1 and TRBJ1-1, is SAVISQKPSRDICQRGTSLTIQCQVDSQVTMMFWYRQQPGQSLTLIATANQGSEATYESGFVIDKFPISRPNLTFSTLTVSNMSPEDSSIYLCSAQQGRGTEAFFGQGTRLTVV.